This T cell receptor (beta chain) was sequenced for a study of technical replicates of blood from several donors. J gave up 2 bases and V 4 bases, and 4 bases lay outside the gene matches. Germline lookup yields CDR1 SNHLY and CDR2 FYNNEI. This CDR3 contains 14 residues. Using immunoSEQ multiplex PCR, the repertoire was profiled, and TCRdb retains in-frame clones only, with some absent. The data hold tens of thousands of clones, with roughly 94% observed a single time. The gene calls are TRBV2 and TRBJ1-2; 7 nucleotides match TRBD1. The material sequenced was T cells isolated from PBMCs. The sequence came from a human donor in good health. The CDR3 DNA reads as TGTGCCAGCAGTGCGGCAGGGGGGAACTATGGCTACACCTTC. Its protein product is CASSAAGGNYGYTF. The full variable domain, rest sourced from reference TRBV2 and TRBJ1-2, is EPEVTQTPSHQVTQMGQEVILRCVPISNHLYFYWYRQILGQKVEFLVSFYNNEISEKSEIFDDQFSVERPDGSNFTLKIRSTKLEDSAMYFCASSAAGGNYGYTFGSGTRLTVV.